The 9 T cell receptor beta chains below come from one sample, sequenced in a study of early T cells in non-severe SARS-CoV-2 infection. TCRdb processed the 5' RACE reads anew with MiXCR; each CDR3 protein has one entry. The sample gives fewer than 120,000 distinct CDR3 sequences, around an eighth of which show up once; approximately 3.8% is in the top ten. The specimen was whole blood, collected at baseline. All receptors come from an adult who was a healthcare worker with PCR-confirmed SARS-CoV-2 infection or an uninfected control (not recorded which).

The V call is TRBV9, the J call TRBJ1-4, with a tentative D call TRBD1 (5 bases). There are 15 residues in the CDR3. CDR1 SGDLS and CDR2 YYNGEE come from the germline V gene. Trimming took off 0 bases at V and 7 bases at J, with 13 bases between the two ends. This CDR3 is CASSVATGRSEKLFF. The CDR3 DNA reads TGTGCCAGCAGCGTAGCGACGGGACGTAGTGAAAAACTGTTTTTT.

This clonotype was seen many times. The V gene is TRBV7-2, the J gene TRBJ2-1; 9 bases fit TRBD1. Germline-derived CDR1 and CDR2 are SGHTA and FQGNSA. The J segment lost 7 bases and the V segment lost 5 bases, leaving 9 bases of the junction unmatched. The length of the CDR3 is 15 residues. CDR3 nucleotide sequence: TGTGCCAGCAGCCATACAGGGGGCTTTAGGAATGAGCAGTTCTTC. It codes for CASSHTGGFRNEQFF.

This chain links TRBV19 with TRBJ2-2; D gene uncertain. Per germline, CDR1 LNHDA and CDR2 SQIVND (reference sequence). The CDR3 extends over 14 amino acids. V was shortened by 5 bases and J by 6 bases, with 13 bases between the two germline ends. The CDR3 region has the DNA TGTGCCAGTAGTCTAAGAGGTCCTTCCGGGGAGCTGTTTTTT. Its protein is CASSLRGPSGELFF.

Comments on this clonotype: The CDR3 ends on some other residue instead of the conserved phenylalanine or tryptophan, so this is likely a read error. It is unclear where the CDR3 begins or ends on the DNA, so no DNA is shown, and the CDR3 is as TCRdb lists it. The chain combines TRBV6-1 with TRBJ1-4. CDR1 is MNHNS, CDR2 SASEGT, per germline. The CDR3 spans 12 residues, counting both ends. CDR3 protein: CASSDGTAPLQV.

The rearrangement joins TRBV7-3 to TRBJ2-7; 7 nucleotides agree with TRBD1. Looked up from germline, CDR1 is SGHTA and CDR2 is FQGTGA. The J segment lost 2 bases and the V segment lost 0 bases, leaving 1 base of the junction unmatched. This CDR3 is built from 14 residues. CDR3 DNA sequence: TGTGCCAGCAGCTTAACGACAGGGCCCTACGAGCAGTACTTC. Translation: CASSLTTGPYEQYF.

The chain links TRBV20-1 to TRBJ2-7; a weak D match, TRBD2 (6 bases). The CDR3 is made up of 13 amino acids. Germline CDR1 is DFQATT and CDR2 is SNEGSKA (reference sequence). Between the trimmed V and J ends, which lost 3 bases and 0 bases, there was a span of 9 bases. The CDR3 spells CSARRDVSYEQYF. In DNA, the CDR3 is TGCAGTGCTAGGCGGGACGTCTCCTACGAGCAGTACTTC.

This clonotype was detected only a few times. V usage is TRBV6-6 and J usage is TRBJ2-7; D not certain. V shed 4 bases and J shed 2 bases, with 12 bases lying between them. The CDR3 spans 14 residues. Germline assignment: CDR1 MNHNY and CDR2 SVGAGI (reference sequence). The CDR3 coding sequence is TGTGCCAGCAGTTCGGCGGCTACTGCCTACGAGCAGTACTTC. The encoded protein is CASSSAATAYEQYF.

This clonotype was recorded many times. The genes are TRBV7-9 and TRBJ1-1; 7 bases are shared with TRBD1. V gave up 3 bases and J gave up 7 bases; unmatched junction bases: 5. Germline values: CDR1 SEHNR, CDR2 FQNEAQ (reference sequence). The CDR3 covers 13 residues. The CDR3 coding sequence is TGTGCCAGCAGCTTGGGGACAGTACTTGAAGCTTTCTTT. It translates to CASSLGTVLEAFF. The entire variable domain, with the rest obtained from reference TRBV7-9 and TRBJ1-1, is as follows: DTGVSQNPRHKITKRGQNVTFRCDPISEHNRLYWYRQTLGQGPEFLTYFQNEAQLEKSRLLSDRFSAERPKGSFSTLEIQRTEQGDSAMYLCASSLGTVLEAFFGQGTRLTVV.

This clonotype has a count of ten or more. This chain connects TRBV6-5 to TRBJ1-5; weak D call: TRBD1 (6 bases). The CDR3 length is 14 residues. The V gene lost 6 bases and the J gene lost 6 bases, with 15 bases spanning the gap. The germline V gene encodes CDR1 MNHEY and CDR2 SVGAGI. The CDR3 is CASRKTGPGQPQHF. CDR3 in DNA: TGTGCCAGCAGAAAAACAGGGCCCGGTCAGCCCCAGCATTTT.